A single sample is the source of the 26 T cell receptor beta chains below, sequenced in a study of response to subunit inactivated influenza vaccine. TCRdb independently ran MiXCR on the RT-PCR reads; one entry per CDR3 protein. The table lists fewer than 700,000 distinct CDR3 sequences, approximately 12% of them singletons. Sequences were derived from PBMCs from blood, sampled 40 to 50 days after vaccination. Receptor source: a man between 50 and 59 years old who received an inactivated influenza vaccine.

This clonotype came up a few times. The CDR3 reads CASSLGTRLTDTQYF. As DNA, the CDR3 is TGTGCCAGCAGTTTAGGGACTAGGCTCACAGATACGCAGTATTTT. The gene calls are TRBV12-3 or TRBV12-4 and TRBJ2-3; 7 positions agree with TRBD2. The length of the CDR3 is 15 residues. After removal of 1 base from V and 2 bases from J, the junction contained 3 bases not matched to a gene.

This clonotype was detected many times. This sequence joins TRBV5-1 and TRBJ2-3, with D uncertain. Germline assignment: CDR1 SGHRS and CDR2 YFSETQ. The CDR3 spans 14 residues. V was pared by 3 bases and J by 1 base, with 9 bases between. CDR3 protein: CASSSSSGTDTQYF. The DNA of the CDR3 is TGCGCCAGCAGCTCTAGTTCTGGCACAGATACGCAGTATTTT.

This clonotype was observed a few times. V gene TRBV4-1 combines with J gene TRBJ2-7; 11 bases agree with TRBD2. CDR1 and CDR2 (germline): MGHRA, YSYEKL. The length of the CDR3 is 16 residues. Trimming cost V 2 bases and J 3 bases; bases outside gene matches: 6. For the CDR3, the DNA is TGCGCCAGCAGCCAAAACCTAGCGGGGGGTTTCTACGAGCAGTACTTC. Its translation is CASSQNLAGGFYEQYF.

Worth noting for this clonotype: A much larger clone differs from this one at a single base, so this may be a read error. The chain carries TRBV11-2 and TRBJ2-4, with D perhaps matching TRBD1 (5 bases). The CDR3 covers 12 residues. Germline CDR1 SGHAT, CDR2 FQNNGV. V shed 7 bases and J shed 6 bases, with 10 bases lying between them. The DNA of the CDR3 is TGTGCCAGCATCTTTGACAGAAACATTCAGTACTTC. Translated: CASIFDRNIQYF.

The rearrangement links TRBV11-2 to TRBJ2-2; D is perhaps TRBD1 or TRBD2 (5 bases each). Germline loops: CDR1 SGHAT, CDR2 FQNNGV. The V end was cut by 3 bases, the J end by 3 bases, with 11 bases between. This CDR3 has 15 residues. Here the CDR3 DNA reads TGTGCCAGCAGCTTTATGGGGGTAGACACCGGGGAGCTGTTTTTT. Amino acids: CASSFMGVDTGELFF. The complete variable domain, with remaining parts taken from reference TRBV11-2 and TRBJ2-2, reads EAGVAQSPRYKIIEKRQSVAFWCNPISGHATLYWYQQILGQGPKLLIQFQNNGVVDDSQLPKDRFSAERLKGVDSTLKIQPAKLEDSAVYLCASSFMGVDTGELFFGEGSRLTVL.

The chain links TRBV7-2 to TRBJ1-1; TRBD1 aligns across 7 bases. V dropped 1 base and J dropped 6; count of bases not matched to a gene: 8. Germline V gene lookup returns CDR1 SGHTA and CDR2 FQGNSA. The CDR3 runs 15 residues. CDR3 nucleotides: TGTGCCAGCAGCTTAGTCGCAGGGGGTTCTGCTGAAGCTTTCTTT. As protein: CASSLVAGGSAEAFF.

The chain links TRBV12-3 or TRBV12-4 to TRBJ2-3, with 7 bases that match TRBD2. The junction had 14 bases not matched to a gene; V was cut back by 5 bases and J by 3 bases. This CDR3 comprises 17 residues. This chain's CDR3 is CASSKTNPSGKTDTQYF. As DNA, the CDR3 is TGTGCCAGCAGTAAAACCAACCCTAGCGGAAAAACAGATACGCAGTATTTT.

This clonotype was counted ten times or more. Here the CDR3 reads CASSRGATYEQYF. DNA of the CDR3: TGTGCCAGCAGCCGGGGGGCCACCTACGAGCAGTACTTC. The gene calls are TRBV3-1 and TRBJ2-7; tentatively, D is TRBD1 or TRBD2 (6 bases each). Trimming cost V 4 bases and J 2 bases, with 9 bases left between them. The CDR3 has 13 residues. The germline gives CDR1 LGHDT, CDR2 YNNKEL (reference sequence).

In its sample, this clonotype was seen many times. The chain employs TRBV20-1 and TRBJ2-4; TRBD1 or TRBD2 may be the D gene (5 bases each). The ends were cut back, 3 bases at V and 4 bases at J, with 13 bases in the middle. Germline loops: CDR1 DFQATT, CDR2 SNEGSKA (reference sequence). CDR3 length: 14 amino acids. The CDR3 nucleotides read TGCAGTGCTAGCGGGGCCCGAGGAAAAAACATTCAGTACTTC. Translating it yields CSASGARGKNIQYF.

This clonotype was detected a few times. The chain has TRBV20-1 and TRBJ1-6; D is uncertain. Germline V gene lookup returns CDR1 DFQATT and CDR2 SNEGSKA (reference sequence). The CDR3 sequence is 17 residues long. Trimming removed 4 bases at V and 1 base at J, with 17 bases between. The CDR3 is CSAKVRRHVSYNSPLHF. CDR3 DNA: TGCAGTGCTAAAGTCAGGAGACATGTATCCTATAATTCACCCCTCCACTTT.

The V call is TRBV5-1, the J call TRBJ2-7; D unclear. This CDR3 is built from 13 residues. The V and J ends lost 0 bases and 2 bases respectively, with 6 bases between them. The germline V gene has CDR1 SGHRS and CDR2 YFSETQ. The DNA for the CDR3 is TGCGCCAGCAGCTTGGCCTTCCCCTACGAGCAGTACTTC. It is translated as CASSLAFPYEQYF.

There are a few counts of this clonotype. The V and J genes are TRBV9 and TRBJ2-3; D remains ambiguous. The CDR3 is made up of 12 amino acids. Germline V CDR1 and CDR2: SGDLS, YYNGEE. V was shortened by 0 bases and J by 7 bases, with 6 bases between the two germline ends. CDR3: CASSVGLNTQYF. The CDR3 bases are TGTGCCAGCAGCGTAGGTTTAAATACGCAGTATTTT.

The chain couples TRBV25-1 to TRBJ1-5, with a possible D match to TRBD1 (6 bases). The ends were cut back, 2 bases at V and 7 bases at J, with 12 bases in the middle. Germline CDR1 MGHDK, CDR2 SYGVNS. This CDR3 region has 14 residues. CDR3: CASSENRDGQPQHF. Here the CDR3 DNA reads TGTGCCAGCAGTGAAAACAGGGACGGGCAGCCCCAGCATTTT.

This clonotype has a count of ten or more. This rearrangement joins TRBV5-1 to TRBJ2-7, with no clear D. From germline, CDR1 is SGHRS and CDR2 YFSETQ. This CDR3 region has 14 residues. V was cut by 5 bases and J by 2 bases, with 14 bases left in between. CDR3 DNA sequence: TGCGCCAGCAGTCCACGGCAACGACCCTACGAGCAGTACTTC. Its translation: CASSPRQRPYEQYF.

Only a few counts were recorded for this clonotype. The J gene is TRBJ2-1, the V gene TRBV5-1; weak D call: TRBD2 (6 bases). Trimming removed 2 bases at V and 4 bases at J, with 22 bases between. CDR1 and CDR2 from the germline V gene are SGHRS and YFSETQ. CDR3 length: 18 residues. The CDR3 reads CASSFRPGGVKIYNEQFF. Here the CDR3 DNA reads TGCGCCAGCAGCTTTCGTCCGGGCGGGGTCAAAATTTACAATGAGCAGTTCTTC.

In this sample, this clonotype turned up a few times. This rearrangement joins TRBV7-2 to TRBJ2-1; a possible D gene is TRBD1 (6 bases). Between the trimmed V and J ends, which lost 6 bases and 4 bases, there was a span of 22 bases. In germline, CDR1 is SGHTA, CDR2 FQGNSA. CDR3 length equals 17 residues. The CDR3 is CASRPRTDAAEYNEQFF. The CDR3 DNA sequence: TGTGCCAGCAGACCGCGGACAGACGCGGCTGAATACAATGAGCAGTTCTTC.

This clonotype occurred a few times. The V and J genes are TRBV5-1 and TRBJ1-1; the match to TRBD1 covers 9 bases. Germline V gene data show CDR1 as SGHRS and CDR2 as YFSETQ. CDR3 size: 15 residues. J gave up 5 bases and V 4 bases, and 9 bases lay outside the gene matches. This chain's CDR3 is CASSTDRGADTEAFF. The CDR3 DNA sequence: TGCGCCAGCAGCACGGACAGGGGAGCCGATACTGAAGCTTTCTTT.

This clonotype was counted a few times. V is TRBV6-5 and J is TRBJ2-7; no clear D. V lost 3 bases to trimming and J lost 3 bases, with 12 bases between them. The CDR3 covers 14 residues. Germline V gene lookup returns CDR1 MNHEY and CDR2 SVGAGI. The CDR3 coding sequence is TGTGCCAGCAGTTATATGGGCCATGGCTACGAGCAGTACTTC. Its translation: CASSYMGHGYEQYF.

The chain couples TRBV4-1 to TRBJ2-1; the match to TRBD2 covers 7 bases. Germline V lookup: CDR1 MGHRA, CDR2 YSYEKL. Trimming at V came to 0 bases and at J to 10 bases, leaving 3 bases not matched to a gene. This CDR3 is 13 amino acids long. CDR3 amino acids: CASSQDGAGEQFF. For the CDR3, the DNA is TGCGCCAGCAGCCAAGACGGAGCGGGGGAGCAGTTCTTC.

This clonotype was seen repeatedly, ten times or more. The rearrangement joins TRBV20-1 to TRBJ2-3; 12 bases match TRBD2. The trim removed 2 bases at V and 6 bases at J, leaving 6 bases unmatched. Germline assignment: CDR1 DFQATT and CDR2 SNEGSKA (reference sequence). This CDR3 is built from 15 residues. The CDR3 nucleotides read TGCAGTGCTAGAAGGACTAGCGGGGCCCCCGATACGCAGTATTTT. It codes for CSARRTSGAPDTQYF.

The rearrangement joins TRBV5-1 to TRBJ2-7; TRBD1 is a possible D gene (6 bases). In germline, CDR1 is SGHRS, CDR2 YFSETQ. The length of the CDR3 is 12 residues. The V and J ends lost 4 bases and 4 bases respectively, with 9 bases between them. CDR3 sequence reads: CASSNREYEQYF. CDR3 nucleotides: TGCGCCAGCAGCAACAGGGAATACGAGCAGTACTTC.

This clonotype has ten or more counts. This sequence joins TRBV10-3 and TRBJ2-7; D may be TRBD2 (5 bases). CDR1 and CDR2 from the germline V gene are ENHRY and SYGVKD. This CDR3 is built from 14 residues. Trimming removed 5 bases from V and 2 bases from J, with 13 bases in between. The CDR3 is CAISTRADTYEQYF. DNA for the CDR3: TGTGCCATCAGTACGAGGGCCGACACCTACGAGCAGTACTTC.

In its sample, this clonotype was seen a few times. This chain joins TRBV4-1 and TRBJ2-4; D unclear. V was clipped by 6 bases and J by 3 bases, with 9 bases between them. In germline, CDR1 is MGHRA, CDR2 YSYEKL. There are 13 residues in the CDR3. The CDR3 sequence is CASRGVSKNIQYF. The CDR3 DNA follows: TGCGCCAGCAGAGGTGTGAGCAAAAACATTCAGTACTTC.

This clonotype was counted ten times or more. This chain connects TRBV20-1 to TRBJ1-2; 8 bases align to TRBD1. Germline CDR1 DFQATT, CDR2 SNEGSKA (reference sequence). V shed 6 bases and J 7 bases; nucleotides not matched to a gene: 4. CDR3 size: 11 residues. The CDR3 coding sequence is TGCAGTGCCATGGACAGGGCTGGCTACACCTTC. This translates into CSAMDRAGYTF.

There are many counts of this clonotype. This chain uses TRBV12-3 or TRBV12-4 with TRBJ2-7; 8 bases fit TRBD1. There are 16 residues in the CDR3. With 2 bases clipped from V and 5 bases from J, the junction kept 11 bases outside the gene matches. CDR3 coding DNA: TGTGCCAGCAGTTTATCCAGGACAGGGATAAAGGACGAGCAGTACTTC. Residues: CASSLSRTGIKDEQYF.

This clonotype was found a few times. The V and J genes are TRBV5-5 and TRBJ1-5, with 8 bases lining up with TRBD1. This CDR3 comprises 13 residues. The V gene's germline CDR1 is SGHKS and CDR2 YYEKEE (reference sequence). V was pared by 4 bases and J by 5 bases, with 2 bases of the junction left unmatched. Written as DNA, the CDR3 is TGTGCCAGCAGCACGGACAGGGATCAGCCCCAGCATTTT. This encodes CASSTDRDQPQHF.